These 27 T cell receptor beta chains originate from one sample sequenced in a study of Graves' ophthalmopathy and Graves' hyperthyroidism. The TCR beta CDR3 regions underwent amplification from RNA transcripts. First-round RT-PCR relied on HTBI primers, and a second-round multiplex PCR came next. TCRdb re-analysed the multiplex PCR reads in MiXCR, keeping a single row per CDR3 protein. The repertoire holds about 550,000 distinct CDR3 sequences, less than 45% seen once, with about 4.6% in the top ten. The material sequenced was peripheral blood or thyroid tissue (not recorded which). Receptors were obtained from an adult man with Graves' hyperthyroidism.

The chain employs TRBV2 and TRBJ2-5; no definite D call. Germline V CDR1 and CDR2: SNHLY, FYNNEI. This CDR3 comprises 13 residues. Trimming shortened V by 4 bases and J by 5 bases, and 11 bases separated the two germline ends. This CDR3 reads CASSAFPRETQYF. CDR3 nucleotide sequence: TGTGCCAGCAGTGCGTTCCCTAGGGAGACCCAGTACTTC.

On this clonotype itself: With a much larger clone just one base away, this may be a read error. This chain uses TRBV19 with TRBJ1-5, with 8 nucleotides matching TRBD1. Per germline, CDR1 LNHDA and CDR2 SQIVND (reference sequence). CDR3 length: 16 residues. CDR3 amino acids: CVSSPLDRVGFQPQHF. The CDR3 DNA sequence: TGTGTCAGTAGTCCCCTGGACAGGGTGGGCTTTCAGCCCCAGCATTTT.

This clonotype has ten or more counts. This chain joins TRBV29-1 and TRBJ1-2, with 9 positions matching TRBD1. This CDR3 is built from 14 residues. Germline V lookup: CDR1 SQVTM, CDR2 ANQGSEA. With V trimmed by 4 bases and J by 2 bases, 5 bases remained unmatched. Here the CDR3 reads CSVGGTGPNYGYTF. The CDR3 nucleotides read TGCAGCGTTGGAGGGACAGGGCCCAACTATGGCTACACCTTC.

This clonotype showed up many times. The chain joins TRBV9 to TRBJ1-1; the match to TRBD1 covers 7 bases. In germline, CDR1 is SGDLS, CDR2 YYNGEE. The CDR3 sequence is 16 residues long. V shed 2 bases, J shed 4 bases, and the junction held 11 bases outside the gene matches. Written as DNA, the CDR3 is TGTGCCAGCAGCGTTGGAGTCACAGGGGTTAGCACTGAAGCTTTCTTT. It codes for CASSVGVTGVSTEAFF.

This chain links TRBV10-3 with TRBJ1-1, with 11 positions matching TRBD1. Trimming cost V 8 bases and J 9 bases; bases outside gene matches: 11. Germline V gene sequence: CDR1 ENHRY, CDR2 SYGVKD. This CDR3 comprises 14 residues. CDR3 amino acids: CAIGNPGQGGKAFF. For the CDR3, the DNA is TGTGCCATCGGGAACCCGGGACAGGGGGGTAAAGCTTTCTTT.

This clonotype was observed many times. The V gene is TRBV10-3, the J gene TRBJ2-5; TRBD2 aligns across 9 bases. J was trimmed by 5 bases and V by 6 bases; bases with no gene match: 7. From germline, CDR1 is ENHRY and CDR2 SYGVKD. The CDR3 is made up of 14 amino acids. Here the CDR3 DNA reads TGTGCCATCAGAAGTAGCGGGAGTGGTGAGACCCAGTACTTC. This encodes CAIRSSGSGETQYF.

This clonotype has just one count. The chain couples TRBV2 to TRBJ1-3; D remains unclear. Germline-derived CDR1 and CDR2 are SNHLY and FYNNEI. V was trimmed by 4 bases and J by 8 bases, leaving 18 bases between them. The CDR3 is 15 amino acids. The CDR3, as DNA: TGTGCCAGCAGTGGGTTGAAAGTACATGGCTACACCATATATTTT. This encodes CASSGLKVHGYTIYF.

Only one count was recorded for this clonotype. This chain joins TRBV20-1 and TRBJ2-5; D not certain. The CDR3 is made up of 13 amino acids. CDR1 and CDR2 (germline): DFQATT, SNEGSKA (reference sequence). Trimming shortened V by 0 bases and J by 4 bases, and 9 bases separated the two germline ends. The CDR3 sequence: CSAREGRGETQYF. The CDR3 DNA is TGCAGTGCTAGAGAGGGCCGCGGAGAGACCCAGTACTTC.

This clonotype was seen just once. The rearrangement joins TRBV20-1 to TRBJ2-7; 9 bases line up with TRBD1. The J segment lost 2 bases and the V segment lost 1 base, leaving 3 bases of the junction unmatched. Germline CDR1 reads DFQATT; CDR2 reads SNEGSKA (reference sequence). This CDR3 region has 14 residues. The CDR3: CSARGQGGAYEQYF. CDR3 in DNA: TGCAGTGCTAGAGGACAGGGGGGGGCCTACGAGCAGTACTTC.

The V and J genes are TRBV7-9 and TRBJ1-1; no definite D call. The CDR3 totals 16 residues. Per the germline V gene, CDR1 is SEHNR and CDR2 is FQNEAQ (reference sequence). Trimming took off 4 bases at V and 1 base at J, with 16 bases between the two ends. CDR3 sequence reads: CASSSSSLAGNTEAFF. CDR3 sequence (DNA): TGTGCCAGCAGCTCCTCCTCTCTAGCGGGGAACACTGAAGCTTTCTTT.

The genes are TRBV7-9 and TRBJ2-1; unclear D gene. Germline CDR1 SEHNR, CDR2 FQNEAQ (reference sequence). The CDR3 length is 11 residues. Trimming left V 3 bases short and J 8 bases short, with 5 bases between. CDR3 region: CASSFTDEQFF. The CDR3 DNA follows: TGTGCCAGCAGCTTTACGGATGAGCAGTTCTTC.

This clonotype showed up just a few times. This chain uses TRBV7-9 with TRBJ2-7; D possibly uses TRBD1 or TRBD2 (5 bases each). V lost 2 bases and J lost 7, with 18 bases in between. The CDR3 loop spans 15 amino acids. The germline V gene encodes CDR1 SEHNR and CDR2 FQNEAQ (reference sequence). This chain's CDR3 is CASSLRGRAGEEQYF. For the CDR3, the DNA is TGTGCCAGCAGCTTACGGGGCAGGGCGGGTGAGGAGCAGTACTTC.

The chain has TRBV29-1 and TRBJ2-3; TRBD2 matches 7 bases. The V gene end was trimmed by 7 bases and the J gene end by 5 bases; junction bases not matched to a gene: 12. This CDR3 region has 14 residues. CDR1 SQVTM and CDR2 ANQGSEA come from the germline V gene. CDR3 in DNA: TGCAGCGCTGGTTATGGCGGGAGTGTAGATACGCAGTATTTT. It specifies CSAGYGGSVDTQYF.

CDR3 bases: TGTGCCAGCAGTTTTCTGGGGGCCAAAAACATTCAGTACTTC. Its protein product is CASSFLGAKNIQYF. The chain couples TRBV12-3 or TRBV12-4 to TRBJ2-4; D is undetermined. The CDR3 has 14 amino acids. Trimming took off 3 bases at V and 1 base at J, with 7 bases between the two ends.

The V gene is TRBV7-9, the J gene TRBJ1-1, with D unclear. Germline lookup yields CDR1 SEHNR and CDR2 FQNEAQ (reference sequence). Trimming pared 5 bases from V and 0 bases from J, leaving 10 bases between. This CDR3 is 14 amino acids long. CDR3 in amino acids: CASSPPWVNTEAFF. The CDR3 DNA follows: TGTGCCAGCAGCCCCCCCTGGGTGAACACTGAAGCTTTCTTT. Together with reference TRBV7-9 and TRBJ1-1, the CDR3 gives the full variable domain: DTGVSQNPRHKITKRGQNVTFRCDPISEHNRLYWYRQTLGQGPEFLTYFQNEAQLEKSRLLSDRFSAERPKGSFSTLEIQRTEQGDSAMYLCASSPPWVNTEAFFGQGTRLTVV.

Remarks on this clonotype: The CDR3 does not close with the conserved phenylalanine or tryptophan, likely indicating a read error. Because the CDR3's place on the DNA is in doubt, the DNA is left out and the CDR3 is given as listed by TCRdb. The chain has TRBV9 and TRBJ2-7; TRBD2, the table's D call, was not compared with the DNA. Germline loops: CDR1 SGDLS, CDR2 YYNGEE. Both ends counted, the CDR3 spans 11 residues. CDR3: CASSPRVGLAG.

This chain uses TRBV29-1 with TRBJ1-2; D perhaps matches TRBD1 (5 bases). The CDR3 totals 14 residues. CDR1 and CDR2 (germline): SQVTM, ANQGSEA. Deletions cut 4 bases from V and 8 bases from J, with 20 bases between. CDR3: CSVGRTGVVGGYTF. The CDR3 region has the DNA TGCAGCGTTGGCAGGACGGGGGTGGTCGGAGGCTACACCTTC. The variable domain in full, with the rest retrieved from reference TRBV29-1 and TRBJ1-2, is SAVISQKPSRDICQRGTSLTIQCQVDSQVTMMFWYRQQPGQSLTLIATANQGSEATYESGFVIDKFPISRPNLTFSTLTVSNMSPEDSSIYLCSVGRTGVVGGYTFGSGTRLTVV.

This clonotype was seen repeatedly, ten times or more. J is TRBJ1-5 and V is TRBV29-1; 8 bases fit TRBD1. From germline, CDR1 is SQVTM and CDR2 ANQGSEA. V was clipped by 2 bases and J by 7 bases; unmatched bases: 4. This CDR3 comprises 13 residues. CDR3 in DNA: TGCAGCGTTGAACAGGGGGCTGGGCAGCCCCAGCATTTT. Protein sequence: CSVEQGAGQPQHF.

Remarks on this clonotype: At one of its ends the junction is not consistent with the germline gene, which may arise from a read error. The rearrangement joins TRBV13 to TRBJ2-5; TRBD2 is a possible D gene (6 bases). The J call is doubtful: the DNA matches TRBJ2-1 better. Germline V gene sequence: CDR1 PRHDT, CDR2 FYEKMQ (reference sequence). This CDR3 contains 15 residues. This CDR3 is CASSQLGLVYNEQFF. In DNA, the CDR3 is TGCGCCAGCAGCCAATTGGGACTGGTCTACAATGAGCAGTTCTTC.

In its sample, this clonotype was seen many times. CDR3 loop: CSVIRQMNTEAFF. The CDR3 coding sequence is TGCAGCGTTATCCGACAGATGAACACTGAAGCTTTCTTT. The V gene is TRBV29-1, the J gene TRBJ1-1; D may be TRBD1 (5 bases). Germline V gene lookup returns CDR1 SQVTM and CDR2 ANQGSEA. Trimming took 5 bases from V and 0 from J, leaving 10 bases between them. The length of the CDR3 is 13 residues.

This clonotype is a singleton in its sample. The V gene is TRBV10-3, the J gene TRBJ1-1, with 9 bases fitting TRBD1. Trimming removed 10 bases from V and 7 bases from J; junction bases left unmatched: 16. Germline V gene data show CDR1 as ENHRY and CDR2 as SYGVKD. This CDR3 region has 15 residues. CDR3 DNA: TGTGCCAGCGACCCCGGGACAGGGTTGGACATTGAAGCTTTCTTT. It specifies CASDPGTGLDIEAFF.

The sample holds many counts of this clonotype. The CDR3 region has the DNA TGTGCCAGCAGTTCGAAGACGGATGGCTACACCTTC. Translated: CASSSKTDGYTF. The chain is built from TRBV12-3 or TRBV12-4 and TRBJ1-2; no firm D call. V was cut by 4 bases and J by 6 bases, with 9 bases left in between. This CDR3 is built from 12 residues.

The sample holds many counts of this clonotype. The chain carries TRBV20-1 and TRBJ1-1, with D perhaps matching TRBD1 (6 bases). The V end was cut by 4 bases, the J end by 0 bases, with 9 bases between. The CDR3 consists of 13 residues. Germline loops: CDR1 DFQATT, CDR2 SNEGSKA (reference sequence). CDR3 sequence: CSATQGMNTEAFF. As DNA, the CDR3 is TGCAGTGCTACACAGGGCATGAACACTGAAGCTTTCTTT.

The rearrangement links TRBV7-6 to TRBJ1-6, with no clear D. Trimming removed 10 bases from V and 8 bases from J, with 15 bases in between. The CDR3 has 13 amino acids. The V gene's germline CDR1 is SGHVS and CDR2 FNYEAQ. Here the CDR3 DNA reads TGTGCCACCCTCTCCCGGGATGATTCACCCCTCCACTTT. This encodes CATLSRDDSPLHF.

The genes are TRBV19 and TRBJ1-5; 10 nucleotides match TRBD1. V gave up 5 bases and J gave up 7 bases; unmatched junction bases: 5. The germline CDR1 and CDR2 sequences are LNHDA and SQIVND (reference sequence). The CDR3 length is 14 residues. This chain's CDR3 is CASSEGTGVQPQHF. Here the CDR3 DNA reads TGTGCCAGTAGTGAGGGGACAGGGGTCCAGCCCCAGCATTTT.

V is TRBV7-9 and J is TRBJ1-5; D is possibly TRBD1 (5 bases). With 5 bases removed from V and 14 bases from J, the gap between germline ends came to 16 bases. CDR1 SEHNR and CDR2 FQNEAQ come from the germline V gene (reference sequence). The CDR3 runs to 12 residues. Written as DNA, the CDR3 is TGTGCCAGCAGCGTCCGGGACGGCTACGAGCATTTT. It codes for CASSVRDGYEHF.

The chain has TRBV9 and TRBJ2-7; tentatively, D is TRBD1 (7 bases). Trimming took off 0 bases at V and 0 bases at J, with 16 bases between the two ends. This CDR3 is built from 17 residues. Per germline, CDR1 SGDLS and CDR2 YYNGEE. In DNA form, the CDR3 reads TGTGCCAGCAGCGTAGCTCAGGGGGGCTTATTCTCCTACGAGCAGTACTTC. Amino acid sequence: CASSVAQGGLFSYEQYF. The complete variable domain, with remaining parts taken from reference TRBV9 and TRBJ2-7, reads DSGVTQTPKHLITATGQRVTLRCSPRSGDLSVYWYQQSLDQGLQFLIQYYNGEERAKGNILERFSAQQFPDLHSELNLSSLELGDSALYFCASSVAQGGLFSYEQYFGPGTRLTVT.